These 18 T cell receptor beta chains were all obtained from the same sample, sequenced in a study of shared clonotypes between healthy human individuals. Terminally differentiated effector memory CD45RA+ cells were excluded from the naive CD8 cells, which were CD45RO-negative and positively selected for CCR7. Assay: immunoSEQ multiplex PCR; the TCRdb copy retains only in-frame clones and omits some. The sample has nearly 2 million clones, less than 95% seen once. Specimen: naive CD8+ T cells sorted from blood. Receptors originate from a man aged 18 to 30 in good health.

The rearrangement links TRBV19 to TRBJ2-7; 9 bases agree with TRBD1. This CDR3 is 15 amino acids long. From germline, CDR1 is LNHDA and CDR2 SQIVND (reference sequence). Losses at the gene ends were 0 bases for V and 3 bases for J; bases not matched to a gene: 3. The CDR3 loop reads CASSIDGTGFYEQYF. In DNA form, the CDR3 reads TGTGCCAGTAGTATAGATGGGACAGGGTTCTACGAGCAGTACTTC. Looking up the rest from reference TRBV19 and TRBJ2-7 gives the full variable domain: DGGITQSPKYLFRKEGQNVTLSCEQNLNHDAMYWYRQDPGQGLRLIYYSQIVNDFQKGDIAEGYSVSREKKESFPLTVTSAQKNPTAFYLCASSIDGTGFYEQYFGPGTRLTVT.

This clone was seen only once. This CDR3 reads CASSYSRGVMRGEQFF. The DNA for the CDR3 is TGTGCCAGCAGTTACAGTCGGGGTGTAATGCGGGGTGAGCAGTTCTTC. The chain carries TRBV6-5 and TRBJ2-1; D perhaps matches TRBD2 (6 bases). Germline V gene sequence: CDR1 MNHEY, CDR2 SVGAGI. Trimming took off 2 bases at V and 9 bases at J, with 20 bases between the two ends. This CDR3 comprises 16 residues.

This rearrangement joins TRBV6-1 to TRBJ2-7; D is unclear. Trimming removed 3 bases at V and 0 bases at J, with 15 bases between. Germline values: CDR1 MNHNS, CDR2 SASEGT. CDR3 size: 16 residues. CDR3 amino acids: CASSDRLTSFSYEQYF. The CDR3 DNA follows: TGTGCCAGCAGTGACCGACTGACCAGTTTCTCCTACGAGCAGTACTTC.

The chain couples TRBV13 to TRBJ2-7; 12 bases are shared with TRBD2. The V and J ends lost 5 bases and 3 bases, in that order; junction bases with no gene match: 5. Germline lookup yields CDR1 PRHDT and CDR2 FYEKMQ (reference sequence). The CDR3 consists of 15 residues. CDR3 sequence: CASSTTSGSRYEQYF. The CDR3 coding sequence is TGTGCCAGCAGCACGACTAGCGGGAGTCGCTACGAGCAGTACTTC.

The chain has TRBV10-1 and TRBJ2-7; 12 nucleotides agree with TRBD2. After removal of 4 bases from V and 5 bases from J, the junction contained 12 bases not matched to a gene. Per the germline V gene, CDR1 is WNHNN and CDR2 is SYGVQD (reference sequence). CDR3 length: 17 residues. CDR3 bases: TGCGCCAGCAGTGGGCCGACTAGCGGGAGTGGTGCGGACGAGCAGTACTTC. It encodes CASSGPTSGSGADEQYF.

This clone has a count of ten or more. V gene TRBV29-1 combines with J gene TRBJ1-4; no definite D call. Looked up from germline, CDR1 is SQVTM and CDR2 is ANQGSEA. Trimming left V 4 bases short and J 1 base short, with 10 bases between. The CDR3 contains 14 residues. The CDR3 loop reads CSVGYAGTNEKLFF. The CDR3 coding sequence is TGCAGCGTTGGCTACGCCGGAACTAATGAAAAACTGTTTTTT.

The chain recombines TRBV5-4 with TRBJ2-7; D might be TRBD2 (6 bases). V lost 0 bases to trimming and J lost 5 bases, with 15 bases between them. Per the germline V gene, CDR1 is SGHNT and CDR2 is YYREEE (reference sequence). This CDR3 is 15 amino acids long. CDR3 nucleotide sequence: TGTGCCAGCAGCTTGGGTCTAGCGACCGGGGACGAGCAGTACTTC. It yields the protein CASSLGLATGDEQYF. Full variable domain (missing parts from reference TRBV5-4 and TRBJ2-7): ETGVTQSPTHLIKTRGQQVTLRCSSQSGHNTVSWYQQALGQGPQFIFQYYREEENGRGNFPPRFSGLQFPNYSSELNVNALELDDSALYLCASSLGLATGDEQYFGPGTRLTVT.

The chain carries TRBV11-2 and TRBJ2-1, with D maybe TRBD2 (6 bases). The CDR3 is 14 residues long. Germline CDR1 is SGHAT and CDR2 is FQNNGV. V shed 3 bases and J shed 2 bases, with 8 bases lying between them. This CDR3 reads CASSFAGPYNEQFF. As DNA, the CDR3 is TGTGCCAGCAGCTTTGCGGGGCCCTACAATGAGCAGTTCTTC.

This chain uses TRBV7-9 with TRBJ2-1; 7 bases line up with TRBD1. Germline lookup yields CDR1 SEHNR and CDR2 FQNEAQ (reference sequence). CDR3 length: 15 residues. With 4 bases clipped from V and 0 bases from J, the junction kept 3 bases outside the gene matches. CDR3 nucleotides: TGTGCCAGCAGCTACCGGGACAGCTCCTACAATGAGCAGTTCTTC. It translates to CASSYRDSSYNEQFF.

This chain uses TRBV7-9 with TRBJ1-1, with D hard to call. The V gene lost 5 bases and the J gene lost 8 bases, with 9 bases spanning the gap. CDR3 length: 11 residues. The V gene's germline CDR1 is SEHNR and CDR2 FQNEAQ (reference sequence). Written as DNA, the CDR3 is TGTGCCAGCAGCCTCAGAGGGGAAGCTTTCTTT. It encodes CASSLRGEAFF.

The chain combines TRBV4-3 with TRBJ2-7; D gene unclear. V was pared by 1 base and J by 3 bases, with 13 bases between. The CDR3 contains 15 residues. Germline values: CDR1 LGHNA, CDR2 YSLEER. CDR3: CASSQGTGSGYEQYF. The CDR3 DNA reads TGCGCCAGCAGCCAAGGCACGGGTTCCGGCTACGAGCAGTACTTC.

The V gene is TRBV5-1, the J gene TRBJ2-3; D gene unclear. Germline V gives CDR1 SGHRS, CDR2 YFSETQ. The CDR3 sequence is 14 residues long. V shed 0 bases and J shed 6 bases, with 11 bases lying between them. The CDR3 spells CASSLESLRDTQYF. The DNA for the CDR3 is TGCGCCAGCAGCTTGGAGAGTCTTCGGGATACGCAGTATTTT.

The chain recombines TRBV29-1 with TRBJ1-2; D is possibly TRBD1 (5 bases). The CDR3 contains 11 residues. Trimming stripped 3 bases from V and 8 bases from J, with 10 bases between. Germline CDR1 is SQVTM and CDR2 is ANQGSEA. CDR3 amino acids: CSVDVGDGYTF. The DNA for the CDR3 is TGCAGCGTTGATGTGGGGGACGGCTACACCTTC.

The rearrangement joins TRBV6-1 to TRBJ1-1, with D hard to call. The V gene lost 0 bases and the J gene lost 0 bases, with 11 bases spanning the gap. The CDR3 loop spans 16 amino acids. Germline CDR1 and CDR2: MNHNS and SASEGT. DNA for the CDR3: TGTGCCAGCAGTGAAGCTTTCGGGGAGTTGAACACTGAAGCTTTCTTT. Translating it yields CASSEAFGELNTEAFF.

Comment on this clone: The same CDR3 can be traced to other DNA sequences in this sample. This chain joins TRBV7-9 and TRBJ2-3; D unresolved. The CDR3 sequence is 12 residues long. From germline, CDR1 is SEHNR and CDR2 FQNEAQ (reference sequence). V gave up 8 bases and J gave up 2 bases, with 8 bases separating them. The CDR3 DNA sequence: TGTGCCAGCCCGGGCGACACAGATACGCAGTATTTT. Translation: CASPGDTDTQYF. Full variable domain (remainder filled in from reference TRBV7-9 and TRBJ2-3): DTGVSQNPRHKITKRGQNVTFRCDPISEHNRLYWYRQTLGQGPEFLTYFQNEAQLEKSRLLSDRFSAERPKGSFSTLEIQRTEQGDSAMYLCASPGDTDTQYFGPGTRLTVL.

Turning to this clone: Other DNA sequences from this sample encode an identical CDR3 as well. DNA of the CDR3: TGTGCCAGTAGTATCGGGGGCGGCCCCTACGAGCAGTACTTC. It is translated as CASSIGGGPYEQYF. The gene calls are TRBV19 and TRBJ2-7; D possibly uses TRBD1 or TRBD2 (6 bases each). Per the germline V gene, CDR1 is LNHDA and CDR2 is SQIVND (reference sequence). This CDR3 is 14 amino acids long. Between the trimmed V and J ends, which lost 3 bases and 2 bases, there was a span of 11 bases.

This rearrangement joins TRBV7-9 to TRBJ1-4, with D possibly being TRBD1 (6 bases). The CDR3 contains 14 residues. The germline V gene has CDR1 SEHNR and CDR2 FQNEAQ (reference sequence). The V and J ends lost 5 bases and 8 bases respectively, with 15 bases between them. This CDR3 is CASSEQGIEEKLFF. CDR3 nucleotides: TGTGCCAGCAGCGAACAGGGTATCGAAGAAAAACTGTTTTTT. Together with reference TRBV7-9 and TRBJ1-4, the CDR3 gives the full variable domain: DTGVSQNPRHKITKRGQNVTFRCDPISEHNRLYWYRQTLGQGPEFLTYFQNEAQLEKSRLLSDRFSAERPKGSFSTLEIQRTEQGDSAMYLCASSEQGIEEKLFFGSGTQLSVL.

This chain uses TRBV7-9 with TRBJ1-3; 7 bases map to TRBD1. The CDR3 is made up of 14 amino acids. Per the germline V gene, CDR1 is SEHNR and CDR2 is FQNEAQ (reference sequence). J lost 2 bases, V lost 5 bases, and 3 bases had no gene match. The CDR3 reads CASSQGGPGNTIYF. In nucleotides, the CDR3 is TGTGCCAGCAGCCAGGGGGGACCTGGAAACACCATATATTTT.